The 11 T cell receptor beta chains reported below all come from one sample, sequenced in a study of blood T cells in healthy people across ages. Using a J-beta primer mix together with a sample-barcoded 5' primer, a second PCR was run for roughly 7 to 11 cycles. MiXCR was run by TCRdb on the 5' RACE reads, yielding one entry per CDR3 protein. The sample yields 350,000 to 450,000 distinct CDR3 sequences, about half seen once. The sequenced material came from blood. The receptors originated from a man in his fifties or sixties in good health.

About this clonotype itself: Germline and junction disagree at one end, which may indicate a read error. V gene TRBV6-1 combines with J gene TRBJ2-3; D assignment may be TRBD1 or TRBD2 (6 bases each). Germline V gives CDR1 MNHNS, CDR2 SASEGT. The CDR3 is 14 amino acids. CDR3 coding DNA: TGTACCAGCACCCGGGACACGGGGGCAGATACGCAGTATTTT. It is translated as CTSTRDTGADTQYF.

The chain couples TRBV9 to TRBJ2-3; the match to TRBD2 covers 7 bases. V was clipped by 4 bases and J by 6 bases; unmatched bases: 5. CDR1 and CDR2 (germline): SGDLS, YYNGEE. The CDR3 is 13 residues long. CDR3 protein: CASSPTSMDTQYF. CDR3 in DNA: TGTGCCAGCAGCCCGACTAGCATGGATACGCAGTATTTT.

This chain connects TRBV7-3 to TRBJ2-2, with no clear D. Germline V gives CDR1 SGHTA, CDR2 FQGTGA. The CDR3 is 13 amino acids. The ends were cut back, 4 bases at V and 6 bases at J, with 9 bases in the middle. CDR3 protein: CASSSTRPGELFF. The CDR3 region has the DNA TGTGCCAGCAGCTCTACAAGGCCCGGGGAGCTGTTTTTT.

This clonotype was counted between two and nine times. The chain combines TRBV7-3 with TRBJ2-3, with unresolved D. V lost 5 bases and J 2 bases, leaving 8 bases between the germline ends. The CDR3 is made up of 13 amino acids. The germline gives CDR1 SGHTA, CDR2 FQGTGA. In DNA form, the CDR3 reads TGTGCCAGCAGCCAAACCGACACAGATACGCAGTATTTT. Its protein product is CASSQTDTDTQYF.

This clonotype showed up just a few times. The rearrangement uses TRBV6-2 or TRBV6-3 and TRBJ2-7; TRBD1 aligns across 7 bases. Looked up from germline, CDR1 is MNHEY and CDR2 is SVGEGT. Losses at the gene ends were 6 bases for V and 3 bases for J; bases not matched to a gene: 2. This CDR3 is 12 amino acids long. As DNA, the CDR3 is TGTGCCAGCAGGGGACAGTACTACGAGCAGTACTTC. Its protein is CASRGQYYEQYF.

The V gene is TRBV27, the J gene TRBJ2-7; D perhaps matches TRBD2 (7 bases). The length of the CDR3 is 15 residues. Germline V gene lookup returns CDR1 MNHEY and CDR2 SMNVEV (reference sequence). V shed 6 bases and J shed 1 base, with 16 bases lying between them. CDR3 loop: CASRGGWTDSYEQYF. The CDR3 bases are TGTGCCAGCAGGGGGGGGTGGACAGATTCCTACGAGCAGTACTTC.

This clonotype was found a few times. A much larger clone is a single base away; this may be a read error. The chain recombines TRBV20-1 with TRBJ1-1, with 8 positions matching TRBD1. CDR3 size: 15 residues. V was clipped by 2 bases and J by 6 bases; unmatched bases: 11. Germline V lookup: CDR1 DFQATT, CDR2 SNEGSKA (reference sequence). CDR3 sequence reads: CSARSSGGYHAEAFF. CDR3 DNA: TGCAGTGCTAGATCCTCAGGGGGCTATCACGCTGAAGCTTTCTTT.

This chain uses TRBV2 with TRBJ1-5; no clear D. CDR1 is SNHLY, CDR2 FYNNEI, per germline. V gave up 6 bases and J gave up 4 bases, with 7 bases separating them. The CDR3 contains 12 residues. In DNA form, the CDR3 reads TGTGCCAGCAGGATACAAAATCAGCCCCAGCATTTT. This translates into CASRIQNQPQHF.

This clonotype occurred many times. V and J are TRBV7-9 and TRBJ2-5; TRBD1 matches at 8 bases. Germline lookup yields CDR1 SEHNR and CDR2 FQNEAQ (reference sequence). The V segment lost 5 bases and the J segment 1 base; nucleotides outside the gene matches: 9. CDR3 length: 16 residues. CDR3 protein: CASSPLGTGLQETQYF. The CDR3 DNA reads TGTGCCAGCAGCCCCCTCGGGACAGGACTCCAAGAGACCCAGTACTTC.

The chain links TRBV6-2 or TRBV6-3 to TRBJ2-7, with D perhaps matching TRBD2 (5 bases). The CDR3 has 18 amino acids. CDR1 is MNHEY, CDR2 SVGEGT, per germline. The V end lost 0 bases, the J end lost 0 bases, and 18 bases lay between the germline ends. In nucleotides, the CDR3 is TGTGCCAGCAGTTACTCGGCGCTGGGTAGCGCTATCTCCTACGAGCAGTACTTC. This sequence encodes CASSYSALGSAISYEQYF.

In its sample, this clonotype was seen once. The junction differs from germline at one of its ends, possibly a read error. The V and J genes are TRBV4-2 and TRBJ1-2, with D hard to call. CDR1 and CDR2 (germline): LGHNA, YNFKEQ. This CDR3 spans 12 amino acids. CDR3 sequence (DNA): TGTGCTAGCAGCCAAGATGAGACAGGCTACACCTTC. It translates to CASSQDETGYTF.